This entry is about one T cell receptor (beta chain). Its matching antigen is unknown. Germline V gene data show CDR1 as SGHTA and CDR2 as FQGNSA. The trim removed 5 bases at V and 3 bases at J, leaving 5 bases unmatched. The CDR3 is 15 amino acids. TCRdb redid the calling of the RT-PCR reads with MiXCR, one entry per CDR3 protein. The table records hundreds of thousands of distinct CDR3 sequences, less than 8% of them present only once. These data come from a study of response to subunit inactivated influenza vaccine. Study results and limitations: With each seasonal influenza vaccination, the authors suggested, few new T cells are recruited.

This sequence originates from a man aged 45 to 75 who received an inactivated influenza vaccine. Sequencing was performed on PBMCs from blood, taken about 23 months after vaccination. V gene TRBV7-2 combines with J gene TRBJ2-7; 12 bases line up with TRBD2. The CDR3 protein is CASSPRTSGVYEQYF. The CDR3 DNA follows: TGTGCCAGCAGCCCTAGGACTAGCGGGGTCTACGAGCAGTACTTC. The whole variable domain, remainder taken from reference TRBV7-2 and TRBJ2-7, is GAGVSQSPSNKVTEKGKDVELRCDPISGHTALYWYRQSLGQGLEFLIYFQGNSAPDKSGLPSDRFSAERTGGSVSTLTIQRTQQEDSAVYLCASSPRTSGVYEQYFGPGTRLTVT.